This T cell receptor beta chain was sequenced in a study of cytomegalovirus exposure and HLA in healthy donors. In the PCR, 60 Vbeta and 13 Jbeta primers were used. The table came from immunoSEQ multiplex PCR; TCRdb's copy has only in-frame clones and leaves some out. The sample contains about 67,000 clones, more than 80% of which appear only once. Germline loops: CDR1 SGHRS, CDR2 YFSETQ. The ends lost 4 bases at V and 10 bases at J; junction bases unmatched: 11. This CDR3 is built from 14 residues. This receptor was identified in a woman aged 25 to 39 in good health and CMV-seropositive. The chain combines TRBV5-1 with TRBJ2-1, with 7 bases that match TRBD2. The sample was PBMCs. CDR3: CASSDDKAGWEQFF. The CDR3 DNA sequence: TGCGCCAGCAGCGACGATAAAGCGGGATGGGAGCAGTTCTTC.